The present entry profiles one T cell receptor (beta chain) with its context. What it binds is unknown. The data derive from a study of cytomegalovirus exposure and HLA in healthy donors. General study points: Researchers catalogued 150 or so TCR beta chains as cytomegalovirus-associated.

The CDR3 contains 15 residues. Per the germline V gene, CDR1 is SGHNT and CDR2 is YENEEA. J lost 8 bases, V lost 5 bases, and 7 bases had no gene match. PCR used 60 Vbeta primers and 13 Jbeta primers. Data came from immunoSEQ multiplex PCR; TCRdb stores just in-frame clones and leaves some out. Of about 180,000 clones in the sample, 76% were seen once. Material: PBMCs. The receptor was derived from a woman aged 25 to 39 in good health and CMV-seropositive. This rearrangement joins TRBV11-3 to TRBJ2-1, with 12 bases aligning to TRBD1. The CDR3 nucleotides read TGTGCCAGCAGCCTAATGGGACAGGGGGCGTATGAGCAGTTCTTC. The encoded protein is CASSLMGQGAYEQFF.